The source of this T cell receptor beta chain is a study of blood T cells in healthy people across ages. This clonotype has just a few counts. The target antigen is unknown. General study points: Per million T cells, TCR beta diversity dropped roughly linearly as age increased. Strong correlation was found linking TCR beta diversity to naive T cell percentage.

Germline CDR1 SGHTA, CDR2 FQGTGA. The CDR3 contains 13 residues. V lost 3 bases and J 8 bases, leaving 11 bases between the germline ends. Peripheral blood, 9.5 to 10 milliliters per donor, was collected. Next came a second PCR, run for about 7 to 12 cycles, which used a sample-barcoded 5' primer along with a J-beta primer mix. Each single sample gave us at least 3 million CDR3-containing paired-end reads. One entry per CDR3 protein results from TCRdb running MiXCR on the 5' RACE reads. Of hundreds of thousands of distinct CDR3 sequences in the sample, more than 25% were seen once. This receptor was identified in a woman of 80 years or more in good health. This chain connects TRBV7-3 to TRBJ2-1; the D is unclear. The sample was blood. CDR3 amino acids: CASSFALGDEQFF. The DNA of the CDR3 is TGTGCCAGCAGCTTCGCCCTTGGGGATGAGCAGTTCTTC.